Listed below are T cell receptor beta chains from one sample, sequenced in a study of T and B cells in COVID-19 patients. MiXCR was run by TCRdb on the multiplex PCR reads, yielding one entry per CDR3 protein. There are 6,000 or so distinct CDR3 sequences in the sample; 25% to 30% occur only once, and just under 20% lies in the top ten. Sequencing used blood. The receptors shown here come from a human donor with active COVID-19. The CDR3 runs from the conserved cysteine through the conserved F or W. Fields, in order: D gene, J gene, clone size, V gene, CDR3 protein. A D gene is named only where the DNA matches it firmly. Not every row has a clone size; where given, it reads once, few, many or a size class.

d_call: .
j_call: TRBJ2-7
clone_size: few
v_call: TRBV7-9
cdr3_aa: CASSLAVREQYF

d_call: TRBD1
j_call: TRBJ1-2
clone_size: many
v_call: TRBV7-6
cdr3_aa: CASSLNRGGDGYTF

d_call: .
j_call: TRBJ1-4
clone_size: few
v_call: TRBV10-3
cdr3_aa: CAISESVAGGGKLFF

d_call: .
j_call: TRBJ2-7
clone_size: medium-sized
v_call: TRBV6-1
cdr3_aa: CASTRSGTPALFEQYF

d_call: .
j_call: TRBJ2-7
clone_size: medium-sized
v_call: TRBV5-5
cdr3_aa: CASSWDPDGSYEQYF

d_call: .
j_call: TRBJ1-2
clone_size: many
v_call: TRBV6-5
cdr3_aa: CASSYGSQTNYGYTF

d_call: .
j_call: TRBJ2-1
clone_size: medium-sized
v_call: TRBV29-1
cdr3_aa: CSVTETATYNEQFF

d_call: .
j_call: TRBJ2-1
clone_size: .
v_call: TRBV29-1
cdr3_aa: CSVGGGGPPLYEQFF

d_call: .
j_call: TRBJ2-7
clone_size: medium-sized
v_call: TRBV5-1
cdr3_aa: CASSSSSGLAYEQYF

d_call: TRBD1
j_call: TRBJ2-7
clone_size: .
v_call: TRBV10-1
cdr3_aa: CASSGTGNEQYF

d_call: .
j_call: TRBJ2-7
clone_size: few
v_call: TRBV20-1
cdr3_aa: CSAGRNEQYF

d_call: .
j_call: TRBJ2-7
clone_size: few
v_call: TRBV6-6
cdr3_aa: CASSYRGGYEQYF

d_call: .
j_call: TRBJ1-1
clone_size: .
v_call: TRBV7-2
cdr3_aa: CASRPEEGGEGNTEAFF

d_call: TRBD2
j_call: TRBJ2-1
clone_size: .
v_call: TRBV7-2
cdr3_aa: CASSHQSAGAFYNEQFF

d_call: .
j_call: TRBJ2-1
clone_size: .
v_call: TRBV5-1
cdr3_aa: CASSPDGSSYNEQFF

d_call: TRBD1
j_call: TRBJ2-1
clone_size: medium-sized
v_call: TRBV18
cdr3_aa: CASFPRTGAVNEQFF

d_call: .
j_call: TRBJ2-2
clone_size: many
v_call: TRBV5-1
cdr3_aa: CASSPGTSGTGELFF

d_call: TRBD1
j_call: TRBJ1-1
clone_size: .
v_call: TRBV7-2
cdr3_aa: CASSFAGTGAEAFF

d_call: .
j_call: TRBJ1-2
clone_size: few
v_call: TRBV6-2/TRBV6-3
cdr3_aa: CASSSIFPTNYGYTF

d_call: TRBD1
j_call: TRBJ1-5
clone_size: medium-sized
v_call: TRBV19
cdr3_aa: CASNDRGYQPQHF

d_call: TRBD2
j_call: TRBJ2-5
clone_size: .
v_call: TRBV24-1
cdr3_aa: CATSSGVFGETQYF

d_call: .
j_call: TRBJ2-3
clone_size: medium-sized
v_call: TRBV29-1
cdr3_aa: CSVYRGGASDTQYF

d_call: TRBD1
j_call: TRBJ2-7
clone_size: medium-sized
v_call: TRBV5-4
cdr3_aa: CASSLAGGQGDEQYF

d_call: TRBD1
j_call: TRBJ1-4
clone_size: .
v_call: TRBV5-1
cdr3_aa: CASSAGQINEKLFF

d_call: TRBD1
j_call: TRBJ1-3
clone_size: many
v_call: TRBV12-3/TRBV12-4
cdr3_aa: CASSLRDRGNTIYF

d_call: .
j_call: TRBJ1-2
clone_size: many
v_call: TRBV12-3/TRBV12-4
cdr3_aa: CASRPQGGYGYTF

d_call: .
j_call: TRBJ2-7
clone_size: many
v_call: TRBV6-1
cdr3_aa: CASSDYEQYF

d_call: TRBD2
j_call: TRBJ2-7
clone_size: few
v_call: TRBV10-3
cdr3_aa: CAISAGLAAYEQYF

d_call: .
j_call: TRBJ2-1
clone_size: medium-sized
v_call: TRBV19
cdr3_aa: CASSIDLFPNEQFF

d_call: TRBD1
j_call: TRBJ1-4
clone_size: medium-sized
v_call: TRBV29-1
cdr3_aa: CSGATGLYEKLFF

d_call: TRBD1
j_call: TRBJ1-2
clone_size: few
v_call: TRBV7-9
cdr3_aa: CASSLTTGGGYTF

d_call: TRBD1
j_call: TRBJ1-1
clone_size: few
v_call: TRBV15
cdr3_aa: CATSGNRQGGTEAFF

d_call: .
j_call: TRBJ2-5
clone_size: medium-sized
v_call: TRBV30
cdr3_aa: CAWSVSPQGTQYF

d_call: TRBD1
j_call: TRBJ2-1
clone_size: .
v_call: TRBV19
cdr3_aa: CASSSGQGTYNEQFF

d_call: .
j_call: TRBJ1-6
clone_size: .
v_call: TRBV10-3
cdr3_aa: CAISESSYNSPLHF

d_call: TRBD2
j_call: TRBJ2-3
clone_size: few
v_call: TRBV20-1
cdr3_aa: CSATGTSGDTQYF

d_call: .
j_call: TRBJ1-1
clone_size: few
v_call: TRBV5-4
cdr3_aa: CASGRRGIDTEAFF

d_call: .
j_call: TRBJ2-2
clone_size: medium-sized
v_call: TRBV6-2/TRBV6-3
cdr3_aa: CASTGGSGAGELFF

d_call: TRBD2
j_call: TRBJ2-7
clone_size: few
v_call: TRBV7-2
cdr3_aa: CASSLLGLAGGSYEQYF

d_call: .
j_call: TRBJ2-2
clone_size: medium-sized
v_call: TRBV6-5
cdr3_aa: CASSYPETGELFF

d_call: .
j_call: TRBJ2-3
clone_size: .
v_call: TRBV9
cdr3_aa: CASSYLGASTDTQYF

d_call: .
j_call: TRBJ2-1
clone_size: many
v_call: TRBV7-6
cdr3_aa: CASSQSFADSQVYNEQFF

d_call: .
j_call: TRBJ1-5
clone_size: once
v_call: TRBV27
cdr3_aa: CASLLPGDNQPQHF

d_call: TRBD2
j_call: TRBJ2-2
clone_size: .
v_call: TRBV19
cdr3_aa: CASSLRTSGRVLGIRELFF

d_call: .
j_call: TRBJ1-4
clone_size: medium-sized
v_call: TRBV19
cdr3_aa: CASTKQTPNEKLFF

d_call: .
j_call: TRBJ1-1
clone_size: .
v_call: TRBV25-1
cdr3_aa: CASSGLNTEAFF

d_call: .
j_call: TRBJ1-1
clone_size: few
v_call: TRBV10-3
cdr3_aa: CASWSQEETEAFF

d_call: .
j_call: TRBJ2-2
clone_size: many
v_call: TRBV5-1
cdr3_aa: CASSSQGRDWELFF

d_call: .
j_call: TRBJ2-7
clone_size: .
v_call: TRBV5-1
cdr3_aa: CASSLAGNSYEQYF

d_call: TRBD2
j_call: TRBJ2-1
clone_size: .
v_call: TRBV11-2
cdr3_aa: CASSFSLPRSPSGRGGNEQFF

d_call: TRBD1
j_call: TRBJ2-3
clone_size: many
v_call: TRBV24-1
cdr3_aa: CATSDSGQGRTDTQYF

d_call: .
j_call: TRBJ1-1
clone_size: few
v_call: TRBV5-1
cdr3_aa: CASSSTDTRNTEAFF

d_call: .
j_call: TRBJ2-3
clone_size: once
v_call: TRBV20-1
cdr3_aa: CSARAGGTDTQYF

d_call: .
j_call: TRBJ2-5
clone_size: few
v_call: TRBV10-2
cdr3_aa: CASRGAGQETQYF

d_call: .
j_call: TRBJ2-2
clone_size: medium-sized
v_call: TRBV30
cdr3_aa: CAWHKSPGQENTGELFF

d_call: .
j_call: TRBJ1-2
clone_size: once
v_call: TRBV5-1
cdr3_aa: CASSLGAQGTNYGYTF